Sequencing of this TCR beta chain was carried out in a study of blood T cell repertoires in COVID-19. Data came from immunoSEQ multiplex PCR; TCRdb stores just in-frame clones and leaves some out. The repertoire holds fewer than 350,000 clones, with 70% to 90% as singletons. Germline values: CDR1 SGHAT, CDR2 FQNNGV. CDR3 length: 14 amino acids. Unmatched junction bases numbered 8, after V lost 5 bases and J lost 5 bases. Material for sequencing was peripheral blood. This chain joins TRBV11-2 and TRBJ1-2; TRBD1 matches at 7 bases. The TCR originated in a man aged 18 to 30 with active or convalescent COVID-19. The DNA for the CDR3 is TGTGCCAGCAGCGACTCCGGGACAGTTTATGGCTACACCTTC. Translating gives CASSDSGTVYGYTF.